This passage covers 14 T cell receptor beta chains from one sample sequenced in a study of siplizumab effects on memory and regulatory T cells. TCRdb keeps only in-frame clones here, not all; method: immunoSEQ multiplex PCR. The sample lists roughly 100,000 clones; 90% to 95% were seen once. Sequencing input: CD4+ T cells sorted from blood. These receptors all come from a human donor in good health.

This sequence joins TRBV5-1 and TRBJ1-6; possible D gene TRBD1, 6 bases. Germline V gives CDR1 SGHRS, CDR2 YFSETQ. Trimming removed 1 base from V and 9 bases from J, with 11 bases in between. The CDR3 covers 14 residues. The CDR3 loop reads CASSLRGASSPLHF. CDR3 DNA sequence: TGCGCCAGCAGCTTGCGGGGGGCAAGTTCACCCCTCCACTTT. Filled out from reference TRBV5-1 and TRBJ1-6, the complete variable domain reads KAGVTQTPRYLIKTRGQQVTLSCSPISGHRSVSWYQQTPGQGLQFLFEYFSETQRNKGNFPGRFSGRQFSNSRSEMNVSTLELGDSALYLCASSLRGASSPLHFGNGTRLTVT.

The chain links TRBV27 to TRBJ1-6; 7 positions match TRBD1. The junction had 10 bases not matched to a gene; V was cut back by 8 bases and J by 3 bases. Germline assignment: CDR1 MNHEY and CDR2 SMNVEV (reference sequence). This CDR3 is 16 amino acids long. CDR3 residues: CASGSTGEFYNSPLHF. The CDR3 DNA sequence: TGTGCCAGCGGTTCTACAGGGGAGTTCTATAATTCACCCCTCCACTTT.

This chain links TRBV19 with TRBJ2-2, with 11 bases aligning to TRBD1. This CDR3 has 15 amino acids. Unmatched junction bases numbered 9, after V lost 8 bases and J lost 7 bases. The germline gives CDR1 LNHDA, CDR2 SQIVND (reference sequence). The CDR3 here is CASARTGGAVGELFF. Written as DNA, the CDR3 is TGTGCCAGTGCCAGGACAGGGGGCGCGGTCGGGGAGCTGTTTTTT. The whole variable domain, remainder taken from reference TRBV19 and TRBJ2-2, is DGGITQSPKYLFRKEGQNVTLSCEQNLNHDAMYWYRQDPGQGLRLIYYSQIVNDFQKGDIAEGYSVSREKKESFPLTVTSAQKNPTAFYLCASARTGGAVGELFFGEGSRLTVL.

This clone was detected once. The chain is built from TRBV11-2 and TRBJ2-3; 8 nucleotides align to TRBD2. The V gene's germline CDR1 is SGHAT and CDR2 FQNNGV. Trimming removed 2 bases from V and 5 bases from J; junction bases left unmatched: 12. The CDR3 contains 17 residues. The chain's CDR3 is CASSLPSGTRFGDTQYF. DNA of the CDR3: TGTGCCAGCAGCTTACCCTCGGGGACTAGATTCGGAGATACGCAGTATTTT.

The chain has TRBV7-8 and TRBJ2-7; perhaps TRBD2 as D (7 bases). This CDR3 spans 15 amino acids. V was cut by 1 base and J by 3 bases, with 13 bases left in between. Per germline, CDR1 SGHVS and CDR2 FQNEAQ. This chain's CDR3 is CASSLEGGVYYEQYF. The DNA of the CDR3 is TGTGCCAGCAGCTTAGAGGGGGGGGTATACTACGAGCAGTACTTC.

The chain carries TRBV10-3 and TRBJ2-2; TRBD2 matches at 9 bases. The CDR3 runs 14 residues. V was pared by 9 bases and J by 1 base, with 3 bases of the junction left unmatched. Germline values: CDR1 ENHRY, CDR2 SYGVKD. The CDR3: CAMRAGGNTGELFF. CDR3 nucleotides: TGTGCCATGAGAGCGGGGGGGAACACCGGGGAGCTGTTTTTT.

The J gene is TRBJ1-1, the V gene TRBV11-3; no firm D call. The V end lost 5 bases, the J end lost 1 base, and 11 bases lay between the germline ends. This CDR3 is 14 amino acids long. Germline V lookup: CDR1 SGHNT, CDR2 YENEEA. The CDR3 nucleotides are TGTGCCAGCAGCCCTAGCCCGAGGAACACTGAAGCTTTCTTT. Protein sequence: CASSPSPRNTEAFF. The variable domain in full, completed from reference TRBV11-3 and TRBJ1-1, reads EAGVVQSPRYKIIEKKQPVAFWCNPISGHNTLYWYLQNLGQGPELLIRYENEEAVDDSQLPKDRFSAERLKGVDSTLKIQPAELGDSAVYLCASSPSPRNTEAFFGQGTRLTVV.

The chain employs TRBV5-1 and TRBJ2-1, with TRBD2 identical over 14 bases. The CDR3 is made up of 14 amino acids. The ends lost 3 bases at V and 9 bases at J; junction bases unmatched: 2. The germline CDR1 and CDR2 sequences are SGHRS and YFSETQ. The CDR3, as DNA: TGCGCCAGCAGCTCGGGACTAGCGGGAGCTGAGCAGTTCTTC. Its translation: CASSSGLAGAEQFF.

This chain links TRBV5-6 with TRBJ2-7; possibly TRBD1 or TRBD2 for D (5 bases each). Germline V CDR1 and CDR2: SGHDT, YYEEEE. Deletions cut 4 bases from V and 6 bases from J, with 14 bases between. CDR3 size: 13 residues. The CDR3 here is CASSAGFGGEQYF. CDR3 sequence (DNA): TGTGCCAGCAGCGCCGGTTTTGGGGGCGAGCAGTACTTC.

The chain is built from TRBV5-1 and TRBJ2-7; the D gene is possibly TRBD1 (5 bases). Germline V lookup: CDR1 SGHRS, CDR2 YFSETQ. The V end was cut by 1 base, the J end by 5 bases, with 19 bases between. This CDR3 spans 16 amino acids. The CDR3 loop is CASSLSEDNRFHEQYF. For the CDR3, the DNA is TGCGCCAGCAGCTTGTCAGAGGACAATAGATTCCACGAGCAGTACTTC.

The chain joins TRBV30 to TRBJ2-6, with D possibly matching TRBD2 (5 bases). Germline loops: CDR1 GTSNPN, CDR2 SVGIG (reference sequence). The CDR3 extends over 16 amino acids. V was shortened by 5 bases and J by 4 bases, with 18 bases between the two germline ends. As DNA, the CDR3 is TGTGCCTGGGGCCGGGATTGGACGCTAGGGGCCAACGTCCTGACTTTC. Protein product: CAWGRDWTLGANVLTF.

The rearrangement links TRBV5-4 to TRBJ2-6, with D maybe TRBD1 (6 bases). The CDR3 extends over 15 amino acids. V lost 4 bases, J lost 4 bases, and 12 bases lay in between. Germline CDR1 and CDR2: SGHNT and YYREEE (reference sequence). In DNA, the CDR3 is TGTGCCAGCAGCCCCCAGGGGAGAGGGGCCAACGTCCTGACTTTC. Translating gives CASSPQGRGANVLTF.

CDR3 in amino acids: CASSLVGGGNTEAFF. DNA of the CDR3: TGTGCCAGCAGCTTAGTTGGGGGAGGGAACACTGAAGCTTTCTTT. The chain carries TRBV7-8 and TRBJ1-1; D is perhaps TRBD1 (5 bases). The CDR3 spans 15 residues. The V gene's germline CDR1 is SGHVS and CDR2 FQNEAQ. V was shortened by 1 base and J by 1 base, with 10 bases between the two germline ends.

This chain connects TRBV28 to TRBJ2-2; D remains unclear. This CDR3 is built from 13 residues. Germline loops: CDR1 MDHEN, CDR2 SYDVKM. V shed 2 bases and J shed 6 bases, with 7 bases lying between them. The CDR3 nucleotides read TGTGCCAGCAGTTTAGTGTCGCCCGGGGAGCTGTTTTTT. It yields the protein CASSLVSPGELFF.